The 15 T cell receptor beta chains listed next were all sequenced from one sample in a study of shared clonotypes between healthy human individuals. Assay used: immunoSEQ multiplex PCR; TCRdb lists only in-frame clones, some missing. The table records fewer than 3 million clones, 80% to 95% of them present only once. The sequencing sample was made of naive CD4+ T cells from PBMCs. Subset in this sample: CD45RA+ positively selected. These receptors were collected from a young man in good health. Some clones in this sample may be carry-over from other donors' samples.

The DNA of the CDR3 is TGTGCCAGCAGCTTGGACCCAGGCCTTAACTATGGCTACACCTTC. It codes for CASSLDPGLNYGYTF. The V gene is TRBV11-1, the J gene TRBJ1-2; no clear D. CDR1 and CDR2 from the germline V gene are SGHAT and FQDESV (reference sequence). CDR3 size: 15 residues. Between the trimmed V and J ends, which lost 3 bases and 1 base, there was a span of 12 bases.

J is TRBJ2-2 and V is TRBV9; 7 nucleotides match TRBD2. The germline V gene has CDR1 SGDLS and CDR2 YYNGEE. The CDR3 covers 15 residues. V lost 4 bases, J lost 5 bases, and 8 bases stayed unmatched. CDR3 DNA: TGTGCCAGCAGCCTAGCGGCCGGGGGTACCGGGGAGCTGTTTTTT. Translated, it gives CASSLAAGGTGELFF. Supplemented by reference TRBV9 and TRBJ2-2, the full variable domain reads DSGVTQTPKHLITATGQRVTLRCSPRSGDLSVYWYQQSLDQGLQFLIQYYNGEERAKGNILERFSAQQFPDLHSELNLSSLELGDSALYFCASSLAAGGTGELFFGEGSRLTVL.

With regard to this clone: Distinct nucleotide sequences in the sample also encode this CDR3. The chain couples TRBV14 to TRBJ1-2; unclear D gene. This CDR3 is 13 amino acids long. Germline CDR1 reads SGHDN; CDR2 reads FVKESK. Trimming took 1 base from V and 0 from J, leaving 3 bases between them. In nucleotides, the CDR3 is TGTGCCAGCAGCCAAGGGACTAACTATGGCTACACCTTC. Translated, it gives CASSQGTNYGYTF.

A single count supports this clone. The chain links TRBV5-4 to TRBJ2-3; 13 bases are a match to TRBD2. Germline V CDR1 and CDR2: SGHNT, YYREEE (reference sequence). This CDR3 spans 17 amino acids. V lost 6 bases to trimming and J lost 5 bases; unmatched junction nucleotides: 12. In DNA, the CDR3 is TGTGCCAGCACCCACGATCGACTAGCGGGAGGAGGAGATACGCAGTATTTT. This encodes CASTHDRLAGGGDTQYF.

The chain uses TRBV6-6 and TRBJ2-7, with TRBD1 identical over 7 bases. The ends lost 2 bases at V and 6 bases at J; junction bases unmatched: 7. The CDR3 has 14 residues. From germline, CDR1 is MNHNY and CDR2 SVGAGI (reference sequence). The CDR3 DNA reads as TGTGCCAGCAGTTACGCGGACAGGCGCCCCGAGCAGTACTTC. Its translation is CASSYADRRPEQYF.

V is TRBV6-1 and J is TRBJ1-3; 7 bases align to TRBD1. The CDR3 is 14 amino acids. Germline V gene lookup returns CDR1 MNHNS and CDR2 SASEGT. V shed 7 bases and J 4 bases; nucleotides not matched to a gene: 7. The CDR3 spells CASKSTGLGNTIYF. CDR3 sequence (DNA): TGTGCCAGCAAATCGACAGGGCTGGGAAACACCATATATTTT.

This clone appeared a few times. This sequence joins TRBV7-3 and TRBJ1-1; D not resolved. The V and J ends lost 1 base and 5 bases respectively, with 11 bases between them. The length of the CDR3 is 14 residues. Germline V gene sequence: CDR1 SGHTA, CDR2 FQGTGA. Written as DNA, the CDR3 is TGTGCCAGCAGCTTAAGAGGTTCGGGGACTGAAGCTTTCTTT. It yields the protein CASSLRGSGTEAFF.

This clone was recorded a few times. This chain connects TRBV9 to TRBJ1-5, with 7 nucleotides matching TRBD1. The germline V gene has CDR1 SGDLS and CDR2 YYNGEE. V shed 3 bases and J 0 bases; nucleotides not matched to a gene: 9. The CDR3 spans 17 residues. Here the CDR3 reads CASSADGTDNSNQPQHF. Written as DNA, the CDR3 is TGTGCCAGCAGCGCCGACGGGACAGACAATAGCAATCAGCCCCAGCATTTT. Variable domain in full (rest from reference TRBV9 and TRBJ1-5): DSGVTQTPKHLITATGQRVTLRCSPRSGDLSVYWYQQSLDQGLQFLIQYYNGEERAKGNILERFSAQQFPDLHSELNLSSLELGDSALYFCASSADGTDNSNQPQHFGDGTRLSIL.

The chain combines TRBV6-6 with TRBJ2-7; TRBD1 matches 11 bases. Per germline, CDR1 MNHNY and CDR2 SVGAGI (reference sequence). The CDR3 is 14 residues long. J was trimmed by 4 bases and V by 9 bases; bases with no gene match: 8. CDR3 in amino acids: CASRTGTGGYEQYF. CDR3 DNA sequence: TGTGCCAGTCGGACCGGGACAGGGGGATACGAGCAGTACTTC.

The CDR3 DNA is TGTGCCAGCAGCTTTAAGGGGACGGATAATTCACCCCTCCACTTT. The encoded protein is CASSFKGTDNSPLHF. The chain couples TRBV11-2 to TRBJ1-6; TRBD1 might be the D (5 bases). Germline assignment: CDR1 SGHAT and CDR2 FQNNGV. This CDR3 region has 15 residues. Trimming removed 3 bases at V and 5 bases at J, with 11 bases between.

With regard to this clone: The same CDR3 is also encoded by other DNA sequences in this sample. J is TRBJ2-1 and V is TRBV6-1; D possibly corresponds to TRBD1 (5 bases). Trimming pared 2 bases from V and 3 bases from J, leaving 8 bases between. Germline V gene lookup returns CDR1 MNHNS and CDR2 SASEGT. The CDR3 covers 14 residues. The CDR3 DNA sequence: TGTGCCAGCAGTGAAAGAGACAGCTACAATGAGCAGTTCTTC. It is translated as CASSERDSYNEQFF.

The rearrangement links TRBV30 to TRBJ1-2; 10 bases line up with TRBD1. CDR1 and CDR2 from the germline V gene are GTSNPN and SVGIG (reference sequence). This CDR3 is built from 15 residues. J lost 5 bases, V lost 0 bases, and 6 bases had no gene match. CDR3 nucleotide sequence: TGTGCCTGGAGTGTAGGCGGGACAGGGGATTATGGCTACACCTTC. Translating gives CAWSVGGTGDYGYTF. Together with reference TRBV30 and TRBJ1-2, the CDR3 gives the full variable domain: SQTIHQWPATLVQPVGSPLSLECTVEGTSNPNLYWYRQAAGRGLQLLFYSVGIGQISSEVPQNLSASRPQDRQFILSSKKLLLSDSGFYLCAWSVGGTGDYGYTFGSGTRLTVV.

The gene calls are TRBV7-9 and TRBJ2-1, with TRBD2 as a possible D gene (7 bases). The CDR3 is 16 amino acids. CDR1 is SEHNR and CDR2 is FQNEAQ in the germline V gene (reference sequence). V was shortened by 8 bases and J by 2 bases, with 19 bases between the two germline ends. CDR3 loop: CASVRGAQRTYNEQFF. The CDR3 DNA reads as TGTGCCAGCGTACGGGGGGCCCAGCGTACCTACAATGAGCAGTTCTTC.

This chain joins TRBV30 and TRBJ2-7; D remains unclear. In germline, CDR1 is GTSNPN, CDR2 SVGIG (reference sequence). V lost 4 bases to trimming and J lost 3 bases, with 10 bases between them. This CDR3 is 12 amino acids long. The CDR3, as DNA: TGTGCCTGGAATCTTAAGGGCTACGAGCAGTACTTC. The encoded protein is CAWNLKGYEQYF.

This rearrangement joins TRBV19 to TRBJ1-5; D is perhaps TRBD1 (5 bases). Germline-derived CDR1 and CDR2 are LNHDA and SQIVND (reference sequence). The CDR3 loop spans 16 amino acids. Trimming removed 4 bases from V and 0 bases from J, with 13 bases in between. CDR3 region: CASSTPPGGSNQPQHF. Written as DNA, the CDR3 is TGTGCCAGTAGTACTCCCCCCGGGGGTAGCAATCAGCCCCAGCATTTT.